Each of the 24 T cell receptor beta chains below was sequenced from the same sample in a study of radiotherapy plus CTLA-4 blockade in lung cancer. Sequencing was performed with immunoSEQ multiplex PCR; in TCRdb, only in-frame clones are kept and a portion is missing. The sample consists of 90,000 to 95,000 clones, under 90% of them appearing once. The sequencing here drew on peripheral blood, taken from a patient treated with radiotherapy plus ipilimumab. Every receptor here comes from a human donor with non-small cell lung cancer who had stable disease on radiotherapy plus ipilimumab.

This clone has just a few counts. The chain employs TRBV5-4 and TRBJ2-7; D is unresolved. The CDR3 is 14 residues long. In germline, CDR1 is SGHNT, CDR2 YYREEE (reference sequence). The ends were cut back, 0 bases at V and 0 bases at J, with 7 bases in the middle. The CDR3 loop reads CASSLGGSSYEQYF. The CDR3 DNA reads as TGTGCCAGCAGCTTGGGGGGAAGCTCCTACGAGCAGTACTTC.

This sequence joins TRBV11-2 and TRBJ1-3, with TRBD1 matching 7 bases. The CDR3 is made up of 15 amino acids. CDR1 SGHAT and CDR2 FQNNGV come from the germline V gene. J was trimmed by 3 bases and V by 3 bases; bases with no gene match: 5. CDR3 sequence: CASSFMTGIGNTIYF. The CDR3 nucleotides are TGTGCCAGCAGCTTCATGACAGGGATTGGAAACACCATATATTTT.

The chain uses TRBV7-7 and TRBJ2-5; 10 nucleotides line up with TRBD2. The CDR3 sequence is 15 residues long. After removal of 4 bases from V and 2 bases from J, the junction contained 4 bases not matched to a gene. From germline, CDR1 is SSHAT and CDR2 FNYEAQ (reference sequence). The CDR3 DNA reads as TGTGCCAGCAGCTCCTTAGCGGGGGGACAAGAGACCCAGTACTTC. Protein: CASSSLAGGQETQYF. The full variable domain, in which reference TRBV7-7 and TRBJ2-5 provide the parts outside the CDR3, is GAGVSQSPRYKVTKRGQDVTLRCDPISSHATLYWYQQALGQGPEFLTYFNYEAQPDKSGLPSDRFSAERPEGSISTLTIQRTEQRDSAMYRCASSSLAGGQETQYFGPGTRLLVL.

Concerning this clone itself: As the CDR3 is not closed by the conserved phenylalanine or tryptophan, this likely results from a read error. The V call is TRBV7-6, the J call TRBJ1-1; tentative D call: TRBD1 (5 bases). Germline V gives CDR1 SGHVS, CDR2 FNYEAQ. The CDR3 consists of 13 residues. Trimming cost V 3 bases and J 4 bases, with 9 bases left between them. CDR3 protein: CASSFQGVTEAFL. Written as DNA, the CDR3 is TGTGCCAGCAGCTTCCAGGGCGTCACTGAAGCTTTCCTT.

The rearrangement links TRBV5-1 to TRBJ2-4, with 7 bases lining up with TRBD2. V dropped 4 bases and J dropped 7; count of bases not matched to a gene: 8. Germline-derived CDR1 and CDR2 are SGHRS and YFSETQ. This CDR3 is 14 amino acids long. CDR3 residues: CASSLIDGGNIQYF. The CDR3 DNA follows: TGCGCCAGCAGCCTTATAGACGGGGGGAACATTCAGTACTTC.

Points on this clone: The junction does not match germline at one end; this may be a read error. This chain connects TRBV5-4 to TRBJ2-5; 8 bases match TRBD2. Germline V gene lookup returns CDR1 SGHNT and CDR2 YYREEE (reference sequence). The CDR3 length is 14 residues. DNA of the CDR3: TGTGCCAGCAGATTGGGACTAGACGAAGAGACCCAGTACTTC. This codes for CASRLGLDEETQYF.

Comments on this clone: One base away lies a much larger clone, so this may be a sequencing read error. The chain carries TRBV11-2 and TRBJ1-1; D remains unclear. The CDR3 length is 13 residues. Germline V lookup: CDR1 SGHAT, CDR2 FQNNGV. The V gene lost 3 bases and the J gene lost 1 base, with 6 bases spanning the gap. CDR3 sequence reads: CASSFDSNTEAFF. Here the CDR3 DNA reads TGTGCCAGCAGCTTCGATTCGAACACTGAAGCTTTCTTT.

V is TRBV7-3 and J is TRBJ2-7; perhaps D is TRBD1 or TRBD2 (7 bases each). Germline V gene sequence: CDR1 SGHTA, CDR2 FQGTGA. V was shortened by 5 bases and J by 0 bases, with 17 bases between the two germline ends. The CDR3 covers 16 residues. CDR3 region: CASSPQTGRGSYEQYF. In nucleotides, the CDR3 is TGTGCCAGCAGCCCCCAGACAGGGAGGGGCTCCTACGAGCAGTACTTC.

The V gene is TRBV9, the J gene TRBJ1-4; 8 bases are shared with TRBD1. The J segment lost 3 bases and the V segment lost 3 bases, leaving 4 bases of the junction unmatched. Germline V gives CDR1 SGDLS, CDR2 YYNGEE. The CDR3 extends over 15 amino acids. The CDR3 coding sequence is TGTGCCAGCAGCGGACAGGGGAAGGCTAATGAAAAACTGTTTTTT. Its translation is CASSGQGKANEKLFF.

The J gene is TRBJ1-4, the V gene TRBV5-6; D remains ambiguous. CDR1 and CDR2 (germline): SGHDT, YYEEEE. The CDR3 extends over 16 amino acids. The V gene lost 1 base and the J gene lost 8 bases, with 18 bases spanning the gap. The CDR3 loop is CASSLNRRASGEKLFF. CDR3 bases: TGTGCCAGCAGCTTGAATAGGAGGGCCAGTGGAGAAAAACTGTTTTTT.

The chain combines TRBV7-2 with TRBJ1-4; 7 nucleotides line up with TRBD1. V lost 0 bases to trimming and J lost 8 bases; unmatched junction nucleotides: 9. Germline assignment: CDR1 SGHTA and CDR2 FQGNSA. There are 16 residues in the CDR3. This CDR3 is CASSLARAGGNEKLFF. In DNA form, the CDR3 reads TGTGCCAGCAGCTTAGCACGAGCAGGGGGGAACGAAAAACTGTTTTTT.

The chain uses TRBV6-5 and TRBJ1-5; D is unclear. The germline V gene encodes CDR1 MNHEY and CDR2 SVGAGI. V shed 3 bases and J shed 6 bases, with 15 bases lying between them. This CDR3 is built from 15 residues. The DNA for the CDR3 is TGTGCCAGCAGTTATGAGGGCGGAGGCAGTCAGCCCCAGCATTTT. Protein: CASSYEGGGSQPQHF.

The chain uses TRBV6-4 and TRBJ2-3, with D tentatively TRBD1 (6 bases). The CDR3 contains 14 residues. Germline lookup yields CDR1 MRHNA and CDR2 SNTAGT. V was pared by 3 bases and J by 3 bases, with 10 bases between. The CDR3 loop is CASSEGAGTDTQYF. In DNA form, the CDR3 reads TGTGCCAGCAGTGAGGGGGCTGGTACAGATACGCAGTATTTT.

In its sample, this clone was seen once. This rearrangement joins TRBV5-1 to TRBJ1-2; D gene ambiguous. The V gene lost 4 bases and the J gene lost 7 bases, with 11 bases spanning the gap. CDR1 is SGHRS, CDR2 YFSETQ, per germline. This CDR3 comprises 12 residues. The CDR3 DNA follows: TGCGCCAGCAGCAACCCCCCGGGTGGCTACACCTTC. Protein sequence: CASSNPPGGYTF.

This rearrangement joins TRBV28 to TRBJ1-2; no definite D call. The CDR3 sequence is 12 residues long. Trimming left V 5 bases short and J 2 bases short, with 6 bases between. Per germline, CDR1 MDHEN and CDR2 SYDVKM. The CDR3 region has the DNA TGTGCCAGCAGTCCCTCAAACTATGGCTACACCTTC. Encoded protein: CASSPSNYGYTF.

This clone appeared a few times. The chain employs TRBV19 and TRBJ1-1, with TRBD1 as a possible D gene (6 bases). The CDR3 runs 13 residues. Trimming cost V 5 bases and J 5 bases, with 12 bases left between them. CDR1 and CDR2 (germline): LNHDA, SQIVND (reference sequence). DNA for the CDR3: TGTGCCAGTAGTGTTACAGGGTGGACTGAAGCTTTCTTT. Translating it yields CASSVTGWTEAFF.

The J gene is TRBJ2-3, the V gene TRBV10-3; D is unclear. Trimming pared 3 bases from V and 6 bases from J, leaving 13 bases between. The V gene's germline CDR1 is ENHRY and CDR2 SYGVKD. This CDR3 has 14 amino acids. As DNA, the CDR3 is TGTGCCATCAGTGAACTTTTGAACTCGGATACGCAGTATTTT. Protein sequence: CAISELLNSDTQYF.

In this sample, this clone turned up once. The rearrangement uses TRBV7-2 and TRBJ1-1, with 9 nucleotides matching TRBD1. V lost 5 bases and J lost 1; bases outside the gene matches: 5. Germline CDR1 reads SGHTA; CDR2 reads FQGNSA. The CDR3 consists of 15 residues. CDR3 amino acids: CASSEMGQGNTEAFF. The CDR3 DNA is TGTGCCAGCAGCGAGATGGGACAGGGGAACACTGAAGCTTTCTTT.

This clone was counted only a few times. This chain links TRBV6-4 with TRBJ2-2; 7 bases are a match to TRBD2. Unmatched junction bases numbered 1, after V lost 4 bases and J lost 5 bases. The germline V gene encodes CDR1 MRHNA and CDR2 SNTAGT. This CDR3 contains 13 residues. The CDR3 DNA follows: TGTGCCAGCAGTGGACTAGCAACCGGGGAGCTGTTTTTT. This codes for CASSGLATGELFF.

The chain employs TRBV6-5 and TRBJ2-7; no firm D call. The V end lost 2 bases, the J end lost 0 bases, and 5 bases lay between the germline ends. Germline V gene lookup returns CDR1 MNHEY and CDR2 SVGAGI. This CDR3 has 13 residues. CDR3 DNA: TGTGCCAGCAGTTACCAGAGCTCCTACGAGCAGTACTTC. Amino acids: CASSYQSSYEQYF.

V usage is TRBV6-5 and J usage is TRBJ1-1, with D tentatively TRBD1 (5 bases). V lost 5 bases and J 1 base, leaving 14 bases between the germline ends. The V gene's germline CDR1 is MNHEY and CDR2 SVGAGI. The CDR3 extends over 15 amino acids. This chain's CDR3 is CASSQTAPPNTEAFF. CDR3 nucleotides: TGTGCCAGCAGTCAGACAGCACCCCCGAACACTGAAGCTTTCTTT.

A remark on this clone: At one of its ends the junction is not consistent with the germline gene, which may arise from a read error. The rearrangement joins TRBV6-1 to TRBJ2-1; D gene unclear. The CDR3 spans 13 residues. Per the germline V gene, CDR1 is MNHNS and CDR2 is SASEGT. The CDR3 DNA reads as TGTGCCAGCAGTCAAGCGACCTACAATGAGCAGTTCTTC. Amino acid sequence: CASSQATYNEQFF.

This chain joins TRBV5-1 and TRBJ2-7; unclear D gene. Looked up from germline, CDR1 is SGHRS and CDR2 is YFSETQ. The CDR3 runs to 14 residues. Deletions cut 2 bases from V and 6 bases from J, with 15 bases between. The DNA of the CDR3 is TGCGCCAGCAGCTTAATGACGACCAGGTCCGAGCAGTACTTC. Protein product: CASSLMTTRSEQYF.

The J gene is TRBJ1-4, the V gene TRBV13; D remains unclear. The germline V and J ends were trimmed by 5 bases and 4 bases, with 11 bases remaining between them. This CDR3 is 14 amino acids long. Germline CDR1 reads PRHDT; CDR2 reads FYEKMQ (reference sequence). CDR3 loop: CASSLTMGNEKLFF. The CDR3 region has the DNA TGTGCCAGCAGCCTTACCATGGGTAATGAAAAACTGTTTTTT.